The rows below give T cell receptor beta chains drawn from one sample of a study of OX40 agonist ivuxolimab in advanced cancers. Here immunoSEQ multiplex PCR was the method, and the copy in TCRdb shows in-frame clones only, minus some. The profile covers 40,000 to 45,000 clones, with 75% to 90% appearing a single time and roughly an eighth taken by the ten largest. The specimen was CD4+ or CD8+ T cells sorted from blood, collected in a trial of the OX40 agonist ivuxolimab. Source of these receptors: an adult with an advanced solid tumor such as melanoma, head and neck, liver or kidney cancer. The CDR3 runs from the conserved cysteine through the conserved F or W. A D gene is named only where the DNA matches it firmly. Expanded clones are given a class, and other clones once, few, many or no size at all.

V	D	size	J	CDR3	DNA
TRBV20-1	.	.	TRBJ2-7	CSAAPYEQYF	TGCAGTGCTGCCCCCTACGAGCAGTACTTC
TRBV28	TRBD1	once	TRBJ2-2	CASSPPPDRGTGELFF	TGTGCCAGCAGTCCACCCCCAGACAGGGGAACCGGGGAGCTGTTTTTT
TRBV6-6	TRBD1	.	TRBJ2-7	CASSPNDRVYEQYF	TGTGCCAGCAGTCCCAACGACAGGGTCTACGAGCAGTACTTC
TRBV27	TRBD2	.	TRBJ2-2	CASLGIGLAPRGGELFF	TGTGCCAGTTTAGGAATTGGACTAGCCCCAAGGGGCGGGGAGCTGTTTTTT
TRBV4-3	.	once	TRBJ1-1	CASSPPREITEAFF	TGCGCCAGCAGCCCCCCCCGGGAAATTACTGAAGCTTTCTTT
TRBV27	TRBD2	.	TRBJ2-7	CASSFSGGYEQYF	TGTGCCAGCAGTTTTAGCGGGGGCTACGAGCAGTACTTC
TRBV28	.	.	TRBJ2-7	CASSSLRVAFEQYF	TGTGCCAGCAGTTCCCTAAGAGTCGCTTTCGAGCAGTACTTC
TRBV30	.	.	TRBJ1-5	CAWSVSSGDQPQHF	TGTGCCTGGAGTGTCTCCTCAGGGGACCAGCCCCAGCATTTT
TRBV4-3	.	.	TRBJ1-4	CASSQTPLWAITNEKLFF	TGCGCCAGCAGCCAAACCCCCTTGTGGGCGATAACTAATGAAAAACTGTTTTTT
TRBV7-9	TRBD1	.	TRBJ2-7	CASSAPGGNFYEQYF	TGTGCCAGCAGCGCGCCAGGGGGCAACTTTTACGAGCAGTACTTC
TRBV10-3	.	.	TRBJ2-7	CAIGNYEQYF	TGTGCCATCGGTAACTACGAGCAGTACTTC
TRBV7-9	.	.	TRBJ2-7	CASSSGHLYEQYF	TGTGCCAGCAGCTCGGGACACCTCTACGAGCAGTACTTC
TRBV4-1	.	few	TRBJ1-1	CASSQGQTNTEAFF	TGCGCCAGCAGCCAAGGGCAGACAAACACTGAAGCTTTCTTT
TRBV9	.	.	TRBJ2-1	CASSVGSHNEQFF	TGTGCCAGCAGCGTAGGGAGCCACAATGAGCAGTTCTTC
TRBV19	.	.	TRBJ1-1	CASSRATEAFF	TGTGCCAGTAGCAGGGCCACTGAAGCTTTCTTT
TRBV7-9	.	.	TRBJ2-7	CASSLEWRYEQYF	TGTGCCAGCAGCTTAGAGTGGCGTTACGAGCAGTACTTC
TRBV6-4	.	once	TRBJ1-1	CASSPGGNTEAFF	TGTGCCAGCAGCCCCGGGGGGAACACTGAAGCTTTCTTT
TRBV9	TRBD1	.	TRBJ1-2	CASGPGGGYTF	TGTGCCAGCGGACCAGGGGGTGGCTACACCTTC
TRBV19	TRBD1	few	TRBJ2-2	CASSPQKSGGANTGELFF	TGTGCCAGTAGTCCACAGAAGTCAGGGGGAGCCAACACCGGGGAGCTGTTTTTT
TRBV4-1	.	.	TRBJ1-5	CASSLNYPSERTQHF	TGCGCCAGCAGCCTAAATTACCCCTCCGAGAGGACCCAGCATTTT
TRBV7-9	.	once	TRBJ2-7	CASSSRIYEQYF	TGTGCCAGCAGCTCACGAATCTACGAGCAGTACTTC
TRBV7-1	.	.	TRBJ1-2	CASSERTARWSVGYTF	TGTGCCAGCAGCGAACGGACAGCCCGCTGGTCGGTTGGCTACACCTTC
TRBV29-1	TRBD2	.	TRBJ2-4	CSVEVGAGANIQYF	TGCAGCGTTGAAGTAGGGGCGGGAGCGAACATTCAGTACTTC
TRBV4-1	.	.	TRBJ2-1	CASSQDRGVQFF	TGCGCCAGCAGCCAAGATAGAGGGGTGCAGTTCTTC
TRBV7-2	.	.	TRBJ2-1	CASSLEVLVLGYNEQFF	TGTGCCAGCAGCTTAGAGGTTCTGGTTCTGGGGTACAATGAGCAGTTCTTC
TRBV27	.	.	TRBJ2-7	CASSLKPGLSYEQYF	TGTGCCAGCAGCTTAAAACCGGGACTCTCCTACGAGCAGTACTTC
TRBV9	.	.	TRBJ1-2	CASSDTGSNYGYTF	TGTGCCAGCAGCGACACCGGGTCAAACTATGGCTACACCTTC
TRBV7-9	.	.	TRBJ2-7	CASSRSVNYEQYF	TGTGCCAGCAGCCGGTCTGTTAACTACGAGCAGTACTTC
TRBV4-3	.	few	TRBJ1-1	CASSQDSNTEAFF	TGCGCCAGCAGCCAAGATTCGAACACTGAAGCTTTCTTT
TRBV30	.	.	TRBJ1-2	CACLDGNYGYTF	TGTGCCTGTCTGGACGGTAACTATGGCTACACCTTC
TRBV11-2	.	.	TRBJ2-7	CASSLGAYEQYF	TGTGCCAGCAGCTTAGGGGCCTACGAGCAGTACTTC
TRBV9	.	.	TRBJ2-1	CASSPSGNAYNEQFF	TGTGCCAGCAGCCCAAGCGGAAATGCCTACAATGAGCAGTTCTTC
TRBV4-2	TRBD2	.	TRBJ2-7	CASSQLLAGGGYEQYF	TGTGCCAGCAGCCAGCTTCTAGCGGGGGGCGGGTACGAGCAGTACTTC